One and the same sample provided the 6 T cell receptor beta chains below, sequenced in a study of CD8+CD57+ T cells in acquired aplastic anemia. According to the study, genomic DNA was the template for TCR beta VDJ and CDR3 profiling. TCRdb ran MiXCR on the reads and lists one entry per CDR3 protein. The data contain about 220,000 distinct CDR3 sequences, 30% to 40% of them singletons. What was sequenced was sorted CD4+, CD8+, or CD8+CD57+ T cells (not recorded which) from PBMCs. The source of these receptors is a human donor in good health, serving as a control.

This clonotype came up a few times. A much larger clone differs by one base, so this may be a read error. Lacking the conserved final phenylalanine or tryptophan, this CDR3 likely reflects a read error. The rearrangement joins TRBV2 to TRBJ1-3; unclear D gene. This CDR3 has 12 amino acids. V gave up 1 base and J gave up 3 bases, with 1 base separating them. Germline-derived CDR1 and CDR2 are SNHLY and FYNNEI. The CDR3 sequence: CASSEGGNTIYS. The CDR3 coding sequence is TGTGCCAGCAGTGAAGGTGGAAACACCATATATTCT.

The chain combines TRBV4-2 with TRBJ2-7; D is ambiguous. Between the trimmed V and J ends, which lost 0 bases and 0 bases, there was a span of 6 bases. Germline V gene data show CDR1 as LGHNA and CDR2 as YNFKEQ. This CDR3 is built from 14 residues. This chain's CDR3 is CASSQDSFSYEQYF. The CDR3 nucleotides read TGTGCCAGCAGCCAAGACTCGTTCTCCTACGAGCAGTACTTC.

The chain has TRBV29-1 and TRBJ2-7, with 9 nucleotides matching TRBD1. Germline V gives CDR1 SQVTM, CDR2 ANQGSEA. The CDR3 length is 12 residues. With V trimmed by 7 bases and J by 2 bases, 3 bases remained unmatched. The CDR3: CSARQGAYEQYF. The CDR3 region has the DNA TGCAGCGCTAGACAGGGGGCCTACGAGCAGTACTTC.

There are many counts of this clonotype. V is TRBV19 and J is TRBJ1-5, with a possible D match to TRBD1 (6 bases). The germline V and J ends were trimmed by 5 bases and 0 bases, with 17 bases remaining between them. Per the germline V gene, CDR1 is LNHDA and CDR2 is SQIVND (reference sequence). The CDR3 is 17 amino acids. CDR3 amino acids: CASSPDSLFYSNQPQHF. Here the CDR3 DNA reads TGTGCCAGTAGTCCGGACAGCCTTTTCTATAGCAATCAGCCCCAGCATTTT.

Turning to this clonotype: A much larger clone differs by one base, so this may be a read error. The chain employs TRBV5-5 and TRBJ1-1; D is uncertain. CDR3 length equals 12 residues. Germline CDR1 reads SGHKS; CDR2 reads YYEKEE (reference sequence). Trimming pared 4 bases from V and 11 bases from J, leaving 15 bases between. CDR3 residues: CASSDRRGSAFF. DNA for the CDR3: TGTGCCAGCAGCGATCGCAGAGGATCCGCTTTCTTT.

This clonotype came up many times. The CDR3 DNA reads TGTGCCAGCAACCCCTACGAGCAGTACTTC. Protein: CASNPYEQYF. This sequence joins TRBV12-3 or TRBV12-4 and TRBJ2-7; D uncertain. The V end lost 7 bases, the J end lost 2 bases, and 3 bases lay between the germline ends. The CDR3 length is 10 residues.